A selection of T cell receptor beta chains follows, all from one sample in a study of T-cell memory formation after mild COVID-19. TCRdb used MiXCR to reprocess the 5' RACE reads, holding one entry per CDR3 protein. The data contain 250,000 to 300,000 distinct CDR3 sequences, about 16% of them singletons. The sequenced material came from PBMCs or a T cell subset sorted from them (not recorded which). The source of these receptors is a man in his late teens or twenties who had mild COVID-19 (a few samples of this study predate the infection). Cell type and time point are not known. Each CDR3 is given with its conserved first and last residue. The D gene is left open where the match is weak. The size of a clone is reported for some rows only, either as once, few or many, or as a class for expanded clones.

clone_size | d_call | j_call | v_call | cdr3_nt | cdr3_aa
- | - | TRBJ1-1 | TRBV10-3 | TGTGCCATCAGTGAGTCAGGGGGGCAAGCTTTCTTT | CAISESGGQAFF
few | TRBD2 | TRBJ2-5 | TRBV4-1 | TGCGCCAGCAGCTCACCGGAGGGGAGGGTGAAGACCCAGTACTTC | CASSSPEGRVKTQYF
- | - | TRBJ1-2 | TRBV24-1 | TGTGCCACCGCAGGGGTCCTCCGAAACGGCTATGGCTACACCTTC | CATAGVLRNGYGYTF
few | - | TRBJ1-1 | TRBV24-1 | TGTGCCACCGAGAGTCATTCCGGATCGGAAGCTTTCTTT | CATESHSGSEAFF
- | - | TRBJ1-1 | TRBV7-9 | TGTGCCAGCAGCTTCCTCAAGCCCGGGGGTGCTGAAGCTTTCTTT | CASSFLKPGGAEAFF
- | - | TRBJ1-6 | TRBV30 | TGTGCCAGCAAGACGGGGAGTGGTTCACCCCTCCACTTT | CASKTGSGSPLHF
- | - | TRBJ1-1 | TRBV7-9 | TGTGCCAGCAGCTTAGCAGGGCGGCCCAACACTGAAGCTTTCTTT | CASSLAGRPNTEAFF
- | - | TRBJ2-7 | TRBV30 | TGTGCCTGGAATTACGGTGGCTACGAGCAGTACTTC | CAWNYGGYEQYF
few | - | TRBJ2-4 | TRBV29-1 | TGCAGCGTTGAATCGGGGGCGGGAAACATTCAGTACTTC | CSVESGAGNIQYF
- | - | TRBJ2-2 | TRBV11-2 | TGTGCCAGCAGCTCACACACCGGGGAGCTGTTTTTT | CASSSHTGELFF
few | - | TRBJ1-4 | TRBV7-2 | TGTGCCAGCAGCCCAAGCGTTGCAACTAATGAAAAACTGTTTTTT | CASSPSVATNEKLFF
- | TRBD1 | TRBJ2-3 | TRBV24-1 | TGTGCCACCAGTGAACCCTCCGGGACAGGGGCAGATACGCAGTATTTT | CATSEPSGTGADTQYF
- | TRBD1 | TRBJ1-2 | TRBV5-6 | TGTGCCAGCAGCTGGCCCCGGGACAGCCCTCATGGCTACACCTTC | CASSWPRDSPHGYTF
many | - | TRBJ2-4 | TRBV5-6 | TGTGCCAGCAGCTTGTGGGCCAGAAACATTCAGTACTTC | CASSLWARNIQYF
few | - | TRBJ2-7 | TRBV7-9 | TGTGCCAGCAGCTTAAGCTTCCTCTACGAGCAGTACTTC | CASSLSFLYEQYF
few | - | TRBJ2-3 | TRBV5-1 | TGCGCCAGCAGCTTGGGGGGGATGTTGACAGATACGCAGTATTTT | CASSLGGMLTDTQYF
- | - | TRBJ1-1 | TRBV7-9 | TGTGCCAGCAGCTTCCAGGGTTCGGACACTGAAGCTTTCTTT | CASSFQGSDTEAFF
- | - | TRBJ1-1 | TRBV4-2 | TGTGCCAGCAGCCCGACCCTGGGTAAGAATTCCGCGCTCCTTGAAGCTTTCTTT | CASSPTLGKNSALLEAFF
- | - | TRBJ2-4 | TRBV6-2/TRBV6-3 | TGTGCCAGCAGTTACTTGGCGGGGCTAGCCAAAAACATTCAGTACTTC | CASSYLAGLAKNIQYF
few | TRBD1 | TRBJ2-7 | TRBV4-2 | TGTGCCAGCAGCCAGCCCCGGAGGACAGGGGCCGACGAGCAGTACTTC | CASSQPRRTGADEQYF
few | TRBD1 | TRBJ2-4 | TRBV28 | TGTGCCAGCAGTCGAACAGGGGCCGGGGCCAAAAACATTCAGTACTTC | CASSRTGAGAKNIQYF
- | - | TRBJ1-1 | TRBV4-1 | TGCGCCAGCAGCCAAGAATTGAGGACAGAGATAAACACTGAAGCTTTCTTT | CASSQELRTEINTEAFF
- | TRBD1 | TRBJ2-2 | TRBV15 | TGTGCCACCAGCCGCTCAAGGACAGGGAGCACCGGGGAGCTGTTTTTT | CATSRSRTGSTGELFF
- | TRBD2 | TRBJ2-3 | TRBV9 | TGTGCCAGCAGCGCCCCCGGGACTAGCGGGGGAATCACAGATACGCAGTATTTT | CASSAPGTSGGITDTQYF
few | TRBD1 | TRBJ2-1 | TRBV5-1 | TGCGCCAGCAGCATTACAGGGGGCGCGGACAATGAGCAGTTCTTC | CASSITGGADNEQFF
- | - | TRBJ2-2 | TRBV24-1 | TGTGCCACCAGTGCTTGGACTCCCGCGAACACCGGGGAGCTGTTTTTT | CATSAWTPANTGELFF
- | TRBD1 | TRBJ1-3 | TRBV15 | TGTGCCACCAGCAACGACAGGGTATCCTCTGGAAACACCATATATTTT | CATSNDRVSSGNTIYF
few | TRBD2 | TRBJ2-3 | TRBV6-6 | TGTGCCAGCAGTTATGGGACTAGCGGGGGCCTCCTGGATACGCAGTATTTT | CASSYGTSGGLLDTQYF
few | - | TRBJ2-7 | TRBV27 | TGTGCCAGCAGTTTTTTTTACGAGCAGTACTTC | CASSFFYEQYF
- | - | TRBJ2-3 | TRBV4-2 | TGTGCCAGCAGCCGCGAACAGAGGGACACAGATACGCAGTATTTT | CASSREQRDTDTQYF
many | TRBD2 | TRBJ2-7 | TRBV5-1 | TGCGCCAGCAGCACGGGGGGCTCCTACGAGCAGTACTTC | CASSTGGSYEQYF
- | - | TRBJ2-7 | TRBV5-1 | TGCGCCAGCACGCGGGGCCTCGAGCAGTACTTC | CASTRGLEQYF
- | - | TRBJ2-1 | TRBV20-1 | TGCAGTGCTTCAACGGAAAATGAGCAGTTCTTC | CSASTENEQFF
once | - | TRBJ1-1 | TRBV6-5 | TGTGCCAGCAAAACGGGGACTGAAGCTTTCTTT | CASKTGTEAFF
many | - | TRBJ2-1 | TRBV7-2 | TGTGCCAGCAGCTTATTTCGGGGGTCCTCCTACAATGAGCAGTTCTTC | CASSLFRGSSYNEQFF
few | TRBD1 | TRBJ1-3 | TRBV20-1 | TGCAGTGCTAAGGACAGGTCATATGGAAACACCATATATTTT | CSAKDRSYGNTIYF
- | TRBD2 | TRBJ2-1 | TRBV25-1 | TGTGCCAGCAGTGACAGGGCTAGCGGCGTCTCCTACAATGAGCAGTTCTTC | CASSDRASGVSYNEQFF
few | TRBD1 | TRBJ2-2 | TRBV5-5 | TGTGCCAGCAGTCCCTACCCCGGGACAGTTAACACCGGGGAGCTGTTTTTT | CASSPYPGTVNTGELFF
few | TRBD1 | TRBJ1-6 | TRBV7-8 | TGTGCCAGCAGCCCGCCGGGACAGTTGAATTCACCCCTCCACTTT | CASSPPGQLNSPLHF
few | - | TRBJ1-3 | TRBV4-1 | TGCGCCAGCAGCCAAGATCCGCAGGGGAGAAACACCATATATTTT | CASSQDPQGRNTIYF
few | - | TRBJ2-5 | TRBV24-1 | TGTGCCACCAGTGATTCCTCAGGGGCGGGGGAGACCCAGTACTTC | CATSDSSGAGETQYF
few | TRBD2 | TRBJ2-1 | TRBV20-1 | TGCAGTGCTCCCGGGACTATCTCCTACAATGAGCAGTTCTTC | CSAPGTISYNEQFF
few | - | TRBJ2-2 | TRBV11-2 | TGTGCCAGCAGCACCGGGCCGCTCACCGGGGAGCTGTTTTTT | CASSTGPLTGELFF
few | - | TRBJ2-6 | TRBV29-1 | TGCAGCGTTGCCCCCTCTGGGGCCAACGTCCTGACTTTC | CSVAPSGANVLTF
- | - | TRBJ2-3 | TRBV6-5 | TGTGCCAGCAAGGTTTCGGGGGCCAGCACAGATACGCAGTATTTT | CASKVSGASTDTQYF
- | TRBD2 | TRBJ2-7 | TRBV13 | TGTGCCAGCAGCCGGGGCCTAGCGGACTACGAGCAGTACTTC | CASSRGLADYEQYF
few | - | TRBJ1-5 | TRBV5-1 | TGCGCCAGCAGCTTGGTTGGGGGCAGTCAGCCCCAGCATTTT | CASSLVGGSQPQHF
few | - | TRBJ2-3 | TRBV7-2 | TGTGCCAGCAGCTTAGACGCGAACACAGATACGCAGTATTTT | CASSLDANTDTQYF
many | - | TRBJ1-1 | TRBV7-2 | TGTGCCAGCAGCTGGGACACGTCTGAAGCTTTCTTT | CASSWDTSEAFF
- | - | TRBJ1-5 | TRBV4-1 | TGCGCCAGCAACGAAGGTTGGGGGCTCGGTCAGCCCCAGCATTTT | CASNEGWGLGQPQHF
few | - | TRBJ1-2 | TRBV27 | TGTGCCAGCAGTCCCCTGGACAGCTCTAACTATGGCTACACCTTC | CASSPLDSSNYGYTF
- | - | TRBJ2-7 | TRBV29-1 | TGCAGCGTTCGGGCGGGGATATCCTACGAGCAGTACTTC | CSVRAGISYEQYF
- | - | TRBJ2-7 | TRBV6-5 | TGTGCCAGCAGTTACTCGGTACAGGAGAGACCACCCGAGCAGTACTTC | CASSYSVQERPPEQYF
few | TRBD1 | TRBJ2-3 | TRBV18 | TGTGCCAGCTCACCCGGCCAGGGGGGCACAGATACGCAGTATTTT | CASSPGQGGTDTQYF
few | - | TRBJ2-2 | TRBV7-2 | TGTGCCAGCAGCGGCAGGGGGGGCGCGTACACCGGGGAGCTGTTTTTT | CASSGRGGAYTGELFF
- | - | TRBJ1-2 | TRBV24-1 | TGTGCCACCAGTGATTACCGGACAGCCTATGGCTACACCTTC | CATSDYRTAYGYTF
few | - | TRBJ2-5 | TRBV6-2/TRBV6-3 | TGTGCCGGTTCAACAGCGGAACAAGAGACCCAGTACTTC | CAGSTAEQETQYF
few | TRBD1 | TRBJ1-1 | TRBV6-5 | TGTGCCAGCAGGATAGGGACAGGGACTGAAGCTTTCTTT | CASRIGTGTEAFF